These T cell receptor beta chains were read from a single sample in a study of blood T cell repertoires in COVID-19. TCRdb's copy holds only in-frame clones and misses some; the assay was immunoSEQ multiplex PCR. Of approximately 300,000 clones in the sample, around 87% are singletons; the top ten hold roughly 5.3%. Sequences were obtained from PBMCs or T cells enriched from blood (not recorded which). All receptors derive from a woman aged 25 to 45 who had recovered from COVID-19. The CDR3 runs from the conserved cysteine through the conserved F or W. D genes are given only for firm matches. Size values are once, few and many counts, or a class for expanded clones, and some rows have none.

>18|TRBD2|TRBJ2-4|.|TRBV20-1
CSASPGLAGGNTKNIQYF
TGCAGTGCTAGTCCCGGACTAGCGGGGGGCAACACCAAAAACATTCAGTACTTC
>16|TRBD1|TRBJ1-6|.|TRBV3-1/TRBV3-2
CASSHNDRGSYSPLHF
TGTGCCAGCAGCCATAATGACAGGGGAAGTTATTCACCCCTCCACTTT
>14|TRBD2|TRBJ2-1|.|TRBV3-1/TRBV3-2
CASSQGAGLAEQFF
TGTGCCAGCAGCCAGGGGGCGGGACTAGCTGAGCAGTTCTTC
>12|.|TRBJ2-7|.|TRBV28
CASSKRLGEQYF
TGTGCCAGCAGTAAGCGGCTGGGCGAGCAGTACTTC
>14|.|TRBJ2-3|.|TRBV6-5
CASKRQKGTDTQYF
TGTGCCAGCAAACGACAAAAGGGCACAGATACGCAGTATTTT
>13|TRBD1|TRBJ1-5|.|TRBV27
CATRGQGNQPQHF
TGTGCCACCCGGGGACAGGGCAATCAGCCCCAGCATTTT
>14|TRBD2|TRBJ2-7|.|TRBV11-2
CASSLVGGGYEQYF
TGTGCCAGCAGCTTAGTTGGGGGGGGGTACGAGCAGTACTTC
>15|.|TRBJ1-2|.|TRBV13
CASSLRGQGRGGYTF
TGTGCCAGCAGCTTACGGGGCCAGGGGCGCGGAGGCTACACCTTC
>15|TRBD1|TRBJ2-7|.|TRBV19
CASSPGQGSSYEQYF
TGTGCCAGTAGTCCGGGACAGGGGTCTTCCTACGAGCAGTACTTC
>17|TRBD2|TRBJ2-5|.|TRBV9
CASSPGLAAPFVETQYF
TGTGCCAGCAGCCCCGGTCTAGCGGCTCCCTTCGTGGAGACCCAGTACTTC
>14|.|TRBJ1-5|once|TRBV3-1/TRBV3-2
CASSQVSGDQPQHF
TGTGCCAGCAGCCAAGTAAGCGGGGATCAGCCCCAGCATTTT
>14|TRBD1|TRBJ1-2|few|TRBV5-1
CASSQTGGVYGYTF
TGCGCCAGCAGCCAGACAGGGGGCGTCTATGGCTACACCTTC
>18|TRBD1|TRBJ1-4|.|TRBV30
CAWGPPGQGASTNEKLFF
TGTGCCTGGGGTCCCCCGGGACAGGGGGCGTCAACTAATGAAAAACTGTTTTTT
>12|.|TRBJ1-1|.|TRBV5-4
CASSSGTPEAFF
TGTGCCAGCAGCTCCGGGACACCTGAAGCTTTCTTT
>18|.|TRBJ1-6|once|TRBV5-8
CASSQNPPGAGGYSPLHF
TGTGCCAGCAGCCAAAACCCCCCCGGGGCGGGGGGCTATTCACCCCTCCACTTT
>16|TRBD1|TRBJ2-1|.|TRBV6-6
CASSYLGGQGGNEQFF
TGTGCCAGCAGTTACTTGGGAGGACAGGGTGGGAATGAGCAGTTCTTC
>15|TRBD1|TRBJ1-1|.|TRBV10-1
CARGQGYFMNTEAFF
TGCGCCAGGGGACAGGGTTACTTCATGAACACTGAAGCTTTCTTT
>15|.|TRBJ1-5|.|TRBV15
CATSRDLGVNQPQHF
TGTGCCACCAGCAGAGATTTGGGCGTCAATCAGCCCCAGCATTTT
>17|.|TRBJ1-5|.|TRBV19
CASSIRRGGGSNQPQHF
TGTGCCAGTAGTATACGTCGAGGAGGAGGTAGCAATCAGCCCCAGCATTTT
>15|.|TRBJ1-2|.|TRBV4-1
CASSQDGGLDYGYTF
TGCGCCAGCAGCCAAGACGGAGGGTTGGACTATGGCTACACCTTC
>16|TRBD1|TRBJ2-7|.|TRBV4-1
CASSHSGTGIVVEQYF
TGCGCCAGCAGCCATTCCGGGACAGGGATTGTTGTGGAGCAGTACTTC
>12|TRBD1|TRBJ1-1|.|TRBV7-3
CASSATGTEAFF
TGTGCCAGCAGCGCGACAGGGACTGAAGCTTTCTTT
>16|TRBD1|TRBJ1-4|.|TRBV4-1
CASSQTGVVLVEKLFF
TGCGCCAGCAGCCAAACAGGGGTGGTCTTGGTTGAAAAACTGTTTTTT
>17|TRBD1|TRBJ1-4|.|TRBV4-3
CASSQSSTGTGNEKLFF
TGCGCCAGCAGCCAATCCTCAACCGGGACAGGGAATGAAAAACTGTTTTTT
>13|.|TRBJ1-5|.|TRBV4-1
CASSQEVSQPQHF
TGCGCCAGCAGCCAAGAGGTCAGTCAGCCCCAGCATTTT
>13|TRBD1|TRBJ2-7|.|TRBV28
CASRPGQLPEQYF
TGTGCCAGCAGGCCGGGACAGTTGCCCGAGCAGTACTTC
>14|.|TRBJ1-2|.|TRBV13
CASSLGVRGTGYTF
TGTGCCAGCAGCTTAGGAGTCAGGGGTACCGGCTACACCTTC
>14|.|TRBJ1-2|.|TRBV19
CASTWRFGNYGYTF
TGTGCCAGTACATGGAGGTTCGGTAACTATGGCTACACCTTC
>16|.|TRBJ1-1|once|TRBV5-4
CASSDPSGGLNTEAFF
TGTGCCAGCAGCGACCCCTCAGGAGGCCTGAACACTGAAGCTTTCTTT
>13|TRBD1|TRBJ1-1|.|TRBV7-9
CASSIDRATEAFF
TGTGCCAGCAGCATAGACAGGGCCACTGAAGCTTTCTTT
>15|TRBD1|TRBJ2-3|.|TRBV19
CASSTTGNWADTQYF
TGTGCCAGTAGTACGACAGGGAATTGGGCAGATACGCAGTATTTT
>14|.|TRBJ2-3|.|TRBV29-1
CSVESRVGTDTQYF
TGCAGCGTTGAGTCCAGGGTTGGCACAGATACGCAGTATTTT
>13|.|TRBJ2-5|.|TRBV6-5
CASSRFGVETQYF
TGTGCCAGCAGTCGTTTCGGGGTGGAGACCCAGTACTTC
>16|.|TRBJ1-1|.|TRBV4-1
CASSQDSGLGGTEAFF
TGCGCCAGCAGCCAAGACTCGGGTTTGGGAGGGACTGAAGCTTTCTTT
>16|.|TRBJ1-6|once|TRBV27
CATQPAHGRGNSPLHF
TGTGCCACCCAACCGGCCCATGGGCGTGGGAATTCACCCCTCCACTTT
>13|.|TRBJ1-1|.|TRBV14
CASSKTESTEAFF
TGTGCCAGCAGCAAGACTGAAAGCACTGAAGCTTTCTTT
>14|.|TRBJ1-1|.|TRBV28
CASQFIGMNTEAFF
TGTGCCAGTCAGTTTATCGGGATGAACACTGAAGCTTTCTTT
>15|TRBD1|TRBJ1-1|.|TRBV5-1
CASSLAGQGAREAFF
TGCGCCAGCAGCTTGGCGGGACAGGGGGCTCGTGAAGCTTTCTTT
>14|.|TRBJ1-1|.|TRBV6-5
CASSYFNRNTEAFF
TGTGCCAGCAGTTACTTCAACAGGAACACTGAAGCTTTCTTT
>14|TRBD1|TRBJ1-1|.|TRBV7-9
CASSRTGEVYEAFF
TGTGCCAGCAGCCGGACAGGGGAGGTATATGAAGCTTTCTTT
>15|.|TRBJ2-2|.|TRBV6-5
CASSYSQTNTGELFF
TGTGCCAGCAGTTACTCACAGACCAACACCGGGGAGCTGTTTTTT
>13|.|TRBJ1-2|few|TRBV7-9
CASSFGENGGYTF
TGTGCCAGCAGCTTCGGGGAAAATGGTGGCTACACCTTC
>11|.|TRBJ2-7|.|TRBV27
CASSLGGFQYF
TGTGCCAGCAGTTTAGGCGGGTTTCAGTACTTC
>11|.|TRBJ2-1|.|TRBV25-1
CAAASYNEQFF
TGTGCAGCGGCCTCCTACAATGAGCAGTTCTTC
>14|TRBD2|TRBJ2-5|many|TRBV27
CASSEGLPPQTQYF
TGTGCCAGCAGTGAGGGACTACCTCCCCAGACCCAGTACTTC
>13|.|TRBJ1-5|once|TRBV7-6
CASSLDRNQPQHF
TGTGCCAGCAGCTTAGACCGGAATCAGCCCCAGCATTTT
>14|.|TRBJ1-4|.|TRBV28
CASSSGQVEEKLFF
TGTGCCAGCAGTTCCGGACAAGTGGAGGAAAAACTGTTTTTT
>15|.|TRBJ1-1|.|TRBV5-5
CASSLAQGMNTEAFF
TGTGCCAGCAGCTTGGCCCAGGGGATGAACACTGAAGCTTTCTTT
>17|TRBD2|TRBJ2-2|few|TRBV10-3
CAIRGTSGGRGTGELFF
TGTGCCATCAGAGGGACTAGCGGGGGACGGGGCACCGGGGAGCTGTTTTTT
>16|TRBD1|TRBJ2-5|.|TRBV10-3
CAISESRDRTKETQYF
TGTGCCATCAGTGAGTCGCGGGACAGGACCAAAGAGACCCAGTACTTC
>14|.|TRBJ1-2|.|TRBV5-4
CASSLGHVNYGYTF
TGTGCCAGCAGCTTGGGACACGTTAACTATGGCTACACCTTC
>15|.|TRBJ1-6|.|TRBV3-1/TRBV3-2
CASSQESRGDSPLHF
TGTGCCAGCAGCCAAGAGAGCAGGGGTGATTCACCCCTCCACTTT
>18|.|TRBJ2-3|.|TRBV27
CASTSLLKGKGVTDTQYF
TGTGCCAGCACTTCCCTTCTGAAAGGGAAAGGGGTCACAGATACGCAGTATTTT
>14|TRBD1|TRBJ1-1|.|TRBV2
CASSRQGSATEAFF
TGTGCCAGCAGTAGACAGGGGTCGGCCACTGAAGCTTTCTTT
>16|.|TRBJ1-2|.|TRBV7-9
CASSLALSERRSGYTF
TGTGCCAGCAGCTTAGCGCTAAGTGAGAGGCGGAGTGGCTACACCTTC
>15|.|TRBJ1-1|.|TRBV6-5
CASSYGGEGVMEAFF
TGTGCCAGCAGTTACGGGGGGGAGGGGGTTATGGAAGCTTTCTTT